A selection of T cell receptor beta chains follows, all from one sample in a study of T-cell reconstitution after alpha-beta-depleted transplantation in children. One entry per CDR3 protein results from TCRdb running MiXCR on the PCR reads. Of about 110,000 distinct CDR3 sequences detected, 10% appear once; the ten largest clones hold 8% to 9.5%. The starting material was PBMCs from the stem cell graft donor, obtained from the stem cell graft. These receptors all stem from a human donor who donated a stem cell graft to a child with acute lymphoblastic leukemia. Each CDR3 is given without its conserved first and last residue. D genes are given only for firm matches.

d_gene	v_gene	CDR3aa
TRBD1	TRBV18	ASSLGQSNTEAF
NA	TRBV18	ASSPRSGTGELF
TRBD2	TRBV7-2	ASRIKGGYEQY
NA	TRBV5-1	ASSGIYTDRTSTDTQY
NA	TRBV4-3	ASSLGTYPSNQPQH
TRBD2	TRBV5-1	ASSFVARGLAIDEQY
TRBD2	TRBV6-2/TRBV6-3	ASSSPRTSWNEQF
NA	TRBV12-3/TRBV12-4	ASSQGGGSSGNTIY
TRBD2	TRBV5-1	ASSLESGRETQY
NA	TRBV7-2	ASSVITSSDTQY
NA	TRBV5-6	ASSLGTEEAF
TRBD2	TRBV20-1	SARGVSSGDNEQF
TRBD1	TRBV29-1	SVGPTGRSTGELF
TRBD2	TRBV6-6	ASGASGKDTQY
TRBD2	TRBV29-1	SGVAGSSYNEQF
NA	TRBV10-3	AISEDRDSQGTDTQY
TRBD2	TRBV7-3	ASRKVAGGDPGELF
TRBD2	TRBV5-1	ASSLAGEAGEGSTSTDTQY
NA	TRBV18	ASSPTARENTEAF
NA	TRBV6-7	TCSLLRTDEQF
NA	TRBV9	ASSVGSGEKLF
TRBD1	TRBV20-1	SARDRWPLH
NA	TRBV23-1	ASTQAGGSPYNEQF
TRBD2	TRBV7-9	ASSRRGFGGEQF
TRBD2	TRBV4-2	ASGPGLAGGTTDTQY
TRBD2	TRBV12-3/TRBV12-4	ASSFQGTSLNEQY
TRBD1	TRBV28	ASIRGPRTGEGQPQH
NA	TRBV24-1	ATSDPLTRGDTQY
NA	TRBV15	ATSRGTASTDTQY
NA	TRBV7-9	ASSLSSGAHEKLF
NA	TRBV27	ASRGTTEAF
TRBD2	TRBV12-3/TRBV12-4	ASSFTSGWKDTQY
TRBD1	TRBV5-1	ASSLGGQGPLQETQY
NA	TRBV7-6	ASSLADLQPQH
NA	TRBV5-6	ASSLAGYNQPQH
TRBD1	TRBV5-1	ASKPGQGSFGELF
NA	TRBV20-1	SARDGAGLYQETQY
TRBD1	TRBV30	ALNRGLSYNEQF
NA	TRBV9	ASSVVKGTNTGELF
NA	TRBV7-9	ASSYGTSSYEQY
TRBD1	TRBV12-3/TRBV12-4	ASSLKYGQDSYEQY
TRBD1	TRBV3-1	ASSLDRGSNTGELF
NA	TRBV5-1	ASSILGPYEQY
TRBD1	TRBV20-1	SAPGTGQETQY
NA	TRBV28	ASSPLGMGNTEAF
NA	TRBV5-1	ASSSGTPDYGYT